The 2 T cell receptor beta chains in this list originate from one sample, sequenced in a study of T cell changes during pregnancy in multiple sclerosis. Generated by immunoSEQ multiplex PCR, the TCRdb table keeps only in-frame clones and is missing some. The sample has about 60,000 clones; about 91% are singletons. The sample was CD4+ T cells from peripheral blood mononuclear cells, taken in the first trimester of pregnancy. Receptors originate from a female donor with multiple sclerosis, enrolled in a pregnancy study.

J is TRBJ2-2 and V is TRBV7-2, with 11 nucleotides matching TRBD2. The CDR3 sequence is 16 residues long. Germline-derived CDR1 and CDR2 are SGHTA and FQGNSA. Trimming at V came to 4 bases and at J to 8 bases, leaving 9 bases not matched to a gene. This CDR3 reads CASSSLAGGLPGELFF. CDR3 in DNA: TGTGCCAGCAGCTCCTTAGCGGGGGGGCTGCCTGGGGAGCTGTTTTTT.

V is TRBV5-1 and J is TRBJ1-5; 11 positions agree with TRBD1. CDR1 is SGHRS and CDR2 is YFSETQ in the germline V gene. J lost 6 bases, V lost 1 base, and 6 bases had no gene match. This CDR3 has 16 residues. CDR3 coding DNA: TGCGCCAGCAGCTTGCTGGGACAGGGGGTTGGTCAGCCCCAGCATTTT. Protein product: CASSLLGQGVGQPQHF.